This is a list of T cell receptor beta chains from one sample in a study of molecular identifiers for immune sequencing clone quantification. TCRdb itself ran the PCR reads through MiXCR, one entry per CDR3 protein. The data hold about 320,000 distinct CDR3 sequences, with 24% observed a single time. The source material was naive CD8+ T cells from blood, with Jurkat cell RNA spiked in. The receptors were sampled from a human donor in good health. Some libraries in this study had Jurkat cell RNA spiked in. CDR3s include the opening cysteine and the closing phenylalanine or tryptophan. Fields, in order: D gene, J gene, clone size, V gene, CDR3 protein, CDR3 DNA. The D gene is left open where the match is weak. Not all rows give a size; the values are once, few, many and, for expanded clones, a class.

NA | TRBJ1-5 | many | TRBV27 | CASRPSSNQPQHF | TGTGCCAGCAGGCCTTCTAGCAATCAGCCCCAGCATTTT
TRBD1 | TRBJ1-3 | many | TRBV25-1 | CASSDTGTGSNTIYF | TGTGCCAGCAGTGATACCGGGACAGGGAGTAACACCATATATTTT
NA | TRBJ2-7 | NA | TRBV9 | CASSVVGGGEQYF | TGTGCCAGCAGCGTAGTAGGTGGCGGGGAGCAGTACTTC
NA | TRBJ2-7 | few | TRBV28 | CASSPPGARSYEQYF | TGTGCCAGCAGTCCCCCGGGGGCCCGATCCTACGAGCAGTACTTC
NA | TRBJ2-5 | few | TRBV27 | CASRPEMQETQYF | TGTGCCAGCAGACCCGAGATGCAAGAGACCCAGTACTTC
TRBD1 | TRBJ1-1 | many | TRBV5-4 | CASSSGGLYPEGTEAFF | TGTGCCAGCAGCTCAGGGGGATTGTATCCCGAGGGCACTGAAGCTTTCTTT
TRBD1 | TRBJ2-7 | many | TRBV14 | CASSYGQATYEQYF | TGTGCCAGCAGCTACGGACAGGCTACCTACGAGCAGTACTTC
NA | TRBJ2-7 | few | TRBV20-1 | CSARPLAVSREQYF | TGCAGTGCCAGGCCCCTAGCCGTCTCCCGGGAGCAGTACTTC
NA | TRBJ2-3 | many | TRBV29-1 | CSVDGLNDTQYF | TGCAGCGTTGATGGGCTTAACGATACGCAGTATTTT
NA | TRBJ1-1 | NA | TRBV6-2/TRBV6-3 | CASGPRVGVAFF | TGTGCCAGCGGACCGAGGGTCGGGGTAGCTTTCTTT
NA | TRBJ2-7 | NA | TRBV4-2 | CASSQGTEFQPYEQYF | TGTGCCAGCAGCCAAGGGACGGAATTCCAGCCCTACGAGCAGTACTTC
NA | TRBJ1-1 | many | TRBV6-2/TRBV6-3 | CASSEDLRQILKNTEAFF | TGTGCCAGCAGCGAAGACCTGCGACAGATCCTAAAGAACACTGAAGCTTTCTTT
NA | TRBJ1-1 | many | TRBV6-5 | CASSLTPMNTEAFF | TGTGCCAGCAGTTTGACACCTATGAACACTGAAGCTTTCTTT
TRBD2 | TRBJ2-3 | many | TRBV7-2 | CASSPFVAGGPFDTQYF | TGTGCCAGCAGCCCGTTCGTAGCGGGGGGGCCATTTGATACGCAGTATTTT
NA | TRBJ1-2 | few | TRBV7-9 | CASSPAPEMQSTF | TGTGCCAGCAGCCCCGCCCCGGAGATGCAGTCCACCTTC
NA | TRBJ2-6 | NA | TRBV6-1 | CASSEWTALASGANVLTF | TGTGCCAGCAGTGAATGGACAGCACTTGCTTCAGGGGCCAACGTCCTGACTTTC
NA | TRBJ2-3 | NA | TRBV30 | CAWSVSAASTDTQYF | TGTGCCTGGAGTGTTAGCGCAGCTAGCACAGATACGCAGTATTTT
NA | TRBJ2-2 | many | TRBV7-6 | CASSLAFGTGELFF | TGTGCCAGCAGCTTGGCATTCGGCACCGGGGAGCTGTTTTTT
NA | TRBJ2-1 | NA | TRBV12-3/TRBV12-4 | CASSHSGGEQFF | TGTGCCAGCAGCCATAGCGGAGGTGAGCAGTTCTTC
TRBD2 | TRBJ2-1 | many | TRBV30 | CAWTSGNDNEQFF | TGTGCCTGGACTAGCGGGAATGACAATGAGCAGTTCTTC
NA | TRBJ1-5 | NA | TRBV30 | CAWSVASFGEPQHF | TGTGCCTGGAGTGTAGCCTCATTCGGGGAGCCCCAGCATTTT
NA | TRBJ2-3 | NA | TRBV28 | CASSLWQTGPVVTQYF | TGTGCCAGCAGTTTATGGCAAACGGGCCCGGTTGTTACGCAGTATTTT
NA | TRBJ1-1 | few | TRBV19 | CATLQGSTEAFF | TGTGCCACCCTACAGGGTTCGACTGAAGCTTTCTTT
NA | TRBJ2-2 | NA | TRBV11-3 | CASSSDRGHGELFF | TGTGCCAGCAGCTCCGATCGGGGACACGGGGAGCTGTTTTTT